This TCR beta chain was recovered during a study of blood T cell repertoires in COVID-19 (TCRdb year 2020). Study-level background: Samples from collaborators originated in the United States, Italy and Spain and spanned both the acute and convalescent phases of COVID-19. The prospective study material was composed of cDNA or gDNA derived from T cells, B-cell-depleted T cells, or PBMCs. The dataset comprised deeply sampled blood TCRbeta repertoires from subjects exposed to, actively infected with, or recovered from COVID-19. A freely available public database, intended as a resource for researchers studying the immune response to SARS-CoV-2, is where the repertoires were released. Samples came from the ongoing ImmuneRACE study (first 160 participants) plus 1,254 subjects from 6 global collaborators. The sample metadata nearly always contained a de-identified subject ID, COVID-19 status, age in years and sex. Where available, HLA class I and class II types were taken from metadata supplied by the sample provider and were not determined by assay-based typing.

Comments on this clone: The antigen this receptor binds is unknown. The input lacks base qualities; no much larger clone sits a single base away.

Findings and caveats that apply to the study as a whole: The quantity of clinical and demographic metadata differed by source and by participant and was supplied without curation.

TCRbeta CDR3 regions were amplified from genomic DNA using the immunoSEQ Assay, a bias-controlled multiplex PCR. In the source study's methods: Within the assay, amplification of reference gene primers was used to estimate how many nucleated cells each sample contained. To quantify the absolute abundance of each unique TCRbeta CDR3 rearrangement, sequence reads were collapsed and filtered. For each sample, productive Simpson clonality was calculated by taking the square root of Simpson's diversity index across productive rearrangements. Here the immuneACCESS table is served through TCRdb, limited to in-frame sequences with V and J called. Missing clones are a known gap in these copies; in checked studies unresolved V genes cover under half, and the rest lacks a known reason. V and J calls and clone size are copied from that table; D and trimming were computed from the DNA. The sample table holds around 100,000 clones, of which roughly 85% were seen once. Clones ranked in the top ten supply 13% of the sample.

From a lookup of the germline V gene, CDR1 and CDR2 are SGDLS and YYNGEE. The CDR3 spans 15 residues, from the cysteine through the phenylalanine. Only the CDR3 portion is preserved as DNA: 45 bases, with reading frame beginning at the first base. Trimming takes 3 bases off V and 8 bases off J; junction bases not matched to a gene: 9. Collaborating institutions collected whole blood in K2EDTA tubes following their own protocols. Collaborator samples were shipped for TCRbeta analysis as frozen whole blood, isolated PBMCs, or DNA extracted from either sample type. The sequence joins TRBV9 to TRBJ2-1; 9 central nucleotides agree with TRBD1. The source material was peripheral blood. The sequence came from a human donor in a cohort sampled during active COVID-19. The CDR3 protein: CASSGPGQGIDEQFF. The nucleotide sequence reads TGTGCCAGCAGCGGACCGGGACAGGGTATTGATGAGCAGTTCTTC.